The rows below give T cell receptor beta chains drawn from one sample of a study of blood T cell repertoires in COVID-19. Method: immunoSEQ multiplex PCR; TCRdb's copy keeps in-frame clones and lacks some. The sample carries about 99,000 clones, over 85% recorded once. The sample comprised peripheral blood. The receptors derive from an elderly woman in a cohort sampled during active COVID-19. Both conserved end residues are part of each CDR3. The D gene is left open where the match is weak. Size is stated for part of the rows, as once, few or many counts, or as a class when the clone is expanded.

J gene	D gene	V gene	clone size	CDR3 DNA	CDR3 protein
TRBJ2-7	NA	TRBV5-6	NA	TGTGCCAGCAGCGGACAGAACTCCTACGAGCAGTACTTC	CASSGQNSYEQYF
TRBJ2-5	NA	TRBV28	NA	TGTGCCAGCAGTTTAGGTCTTGCTATAGAGACCCAGTACTTC	CASSLGLAIETQYF
TRBJ2-2	TRBD2	TRBV27	NA	TGTGCCAGCAGGCCGGGACTAAGGGGCGGGGAGCTGTTTTTT	CASRPGLRGGELFF
TRBJ2-3	NA	TRBV24-1	NA	TGTGCCACCAGTGATCGCGGGACGGCCACAGATACGCAGTATTTT	CATSDRGTATDTQYF
TRBJ2-2	NA	TRBV11-2	NA	TGTGCCAGCAGCGCCCATAGCACCGGGGAGCTATTTTTT	CASSAHSTGELFF
TRBJ2-5	NA	TRBV11-2	NA	TGTGCCAGCAGCTTAGCGGGATCTGAGACCCAGTACTTC	CASSLAGSETQYF
TRBJ1-1	NA	TRBV18	once	TGTGCCAGCTCACCAACGGAGGTGAACACTGAAGCTTTCTTT	CASSPTEVNTEAFF
TRBJ2-7	NA	TRBV7-2	NA	TGTGCCAGCAGCCCCTTTCAGACTACCTACGAGCAGTACTTC	CASSPFQTTYEQYF
TRBJ2-1	TRBD2	TRBV7-2	NA	TGTGCCAGCAGTACCGGACTAGCCCTAGCAAATGAGCAGTTCTTC	CASSTGLALANEQFF
TRBJ2-1	TRBD2	TRBV28	NA	TGTGCCAGCAGTATTCCGGGACTAGCGGGAGGGGGGCAGTTCTTC	CASSIPGLAGGGQFF
TRBJ1-6	TRBD1	TRBV6-5	NA	TGTGCCAGCAGTCCCCGGGACAGAGACTCGGGACCCCTCCACTTT	CASSPRDRDSGPLHF
TRBJ2-5	TRBD1	TRBV5-4	once	TGTGCCAGCAGCCCTGGGACAGCTACGCAAGAGACCCAGTACTTC	CASSPGTATQETQYF
TRBJ2-7	NA	TRBV18	NA	TGTGCCAGCTCATTGACAGGACGCTACGAGCAGTACTTC	CASSLTGRYEQYF
TRBJ1-4	NA	TRBV27	NA	TGTGCCAGCAGTTTATCCCGGGGGAGCCCTATCCTGTTTTTT	CASSLSRGSPILFF
TRBJ2-4	TRBD2	TRBV20-1	NA	TGCAGTGCTAGTAGCGGGAGGGCCCTGGGGGCCAAAAACATTCAGTACTTC	CSASSGRALGAKNIQYF
TRBJ2-7	TRBD2	TRBV2	once	TGTGCCAGCAGGCCGGGACTAGCGGGGGGGATCTACGAGCAGTACTTC	CASRPGLAGGIYEQYF
TRBJ2-2	TRBD2	TRBV12-5	NA	TGTGCTAGTGGTTTAGAACTAGCGGGGGGTCACACCGGGGAGCTGTTTTTT	CASGLELAGGHTGELFF
TRBJ2-7	TRBD1	TRBV28	NA	TGTGCCGCCGGGGACAGGTTTGGTCTCTCCTACGAGCAGTACTTC	CAAGDRFGLSYEQYF
TRBJ1-1	NA	TRBV28	NA	TGTGCCACCCTACTTTCGGGGGGCGGGAACACTGAAGCTTTCTTT	CATLLSGGGNTEAFF
TRBJ2-7	TRBD1	TRBV7-9	NA	TGTGCCAGCTTGGGACAGGATATTTACGAGCAGTACTTC	CASLGQDIYEQYF
TRBJ2-7	NA	TRBV7-2	NA	TGTGCCAGCAGCTTAGCGCTGTACTCCATATACGAGCAGTACTTC	CASSLALYSIYEQYF
TRBJ2-1	NA	TRBV11-3	few	TGTGCCAGCAGCCCGGGGGGCGAGCAGTTCTTC	CASSPGGEQFF
TRBJ2-1	TRBD1	TRBV28	NA	TGTGCCAGCAGACGACAGGGGGCCGGGACCCGCAATGAGCAGTTCTTC	CASRRQGAGTRNEQFF
TRBJ2-3	NA	TRBV24-1	NA	TGTGCCACCAGTGATATACTCACAGATACGCAGTATTTT	CATSDILTDTQYF
TRBJ2-1	TRBD2	TRBV2	NA	TGTGCCAGCTCATCAGCGGGGGGGCCTTGGGAGCAGTTCTTC	CASSSAGGPWEQFF
TRBJ2-1	TRBD1	TRBV18	NA	TGTGCCAGCTCACCACCGGGACAGGCCTACAATGAGCAGTTCTTC	CASSPPGQAYNEQFF
TRBJ1-6	TRBD1	TRBV30	NA	TGTGCCTGGGCCTCGGGACAGTATAATTCACCCCTCCACTTT	CAWASGQYNSPLHF
TRBJ2-7	TRBD1	TRBV3-1/TRBV3-2	NA	TGTGCCAGCAGCCAAGATGGGACAGGCTACTACGAGCAGTACTTC	CASSQDGTGYYEQYF
TRBJ2-3	NA	TRBV24-1	NA	TGTGCCACCAGTGACACCAAACTAGCAATAGATACGCAGTATTTT	CATSDTKLAIDTQYF
TRBJ2-7	TRBD2	TRBV27	NA	TGTGCCAGCAGTTTCCAACTAGCGGGCAACCTCGAGCAGTACTTC	CASSFQLAGNLEQYF
TRBJ2-1	TRBD2	TRBV7-2	NA	TGTGCCAGCAGCTTGGAGGGTCGGGGGGGCAATGAGCAGTTCTTC	CASSLEGRGGNEQFF
TRBJ1-2	NA	TRBV7-2	NA	TGTGCCAGCAGCCCAGATATATCTGGCTACACCTTC	CASSPDISGYTF
TRBJ1-2	NA	TRBV12-3/TRBV12-4	NA	TGTGCCAGCACCCAGACAGTGAACTATGGCTACACCTTC	CASTQTVNYGYTF
TRBJ2-1	TRBD2	TRBV3-1/TRBV3-2	NA	TGTGCCAGCAGCCTGTCCGGACTAGGAGTTTATGAGCAGTTCTTC	CASSLSGLGVYEQFF
TRBJ2-1	NA	TRBV6-4	NA	TGTGCCAGCAGTGATGCCGCCCGGCGGGAGCAGTTCTTC	CASSDAARREQFF
TRBJ2-1	TRBD1	TRBV5-1	NA	TGCGCCAGCAGCGGGGGACAGTCCTACAATGAGCAGTTCTTC	CASSGGQSYNEQFF
TRBJ1-1	NA	TRBV7-9	NA	TGTGCCAGCAGCTTAGGGAGGTGGGCTTTCTTT	CASSLGRWAFF
TRBJ1-6	NA	TRBV28	few	TGTGCCAGCCAGGGAACCGGGACAAATAATTCACCCCTCCACTTT	CASQGTGTNNSPLHF
TRBJ1-5	TRBD1	TRBV18	NA	TGTGCCAGCTCCCAGGGGGAAGAGCAGCCCCAGCATTTT	CASSQGEEQPQHF
TRBJ2-2	TRBD2	TRBV6-5	NA	TGTGCCAGCAGTTTTAGTAGCGGGAGCACCGGGGAGCTGTTTTTT	CASSFSSGSTGELFF
TRBJ2-1	TRBD2	TRBV3-1/TRBV3-2	NA	TGTGCCAGCAGCCCGGGACTAGCGGGAGGGCTATGGGGGAATGAGCAGTTCTTC	CASSPGLAGGLWGNEQFF